The TCR beta chain under discussion was sequenced for a study of regulatory T cells in long-lasting Graves disease. Building of the TCR beta libraries involved iRepertoire HTBI primers and Arm-PCR of CDR3 regions. Each CDR3 protein is one row after TCRdb ran MiXCR on the multiplex PCR reads. Among about 400,000 distinct CDR3 sequences listed, around a sixth were seen once. The time point was: newly diagnosed GD, antithyroid drugs for less than 3 months. PBMC RNA served as the TCR library source. Germline CDR1 reads SQVTM; CDR2 reads ANQGSEA. This CDR3 is built from 15 residues. V trimming: 2 bases; J trimming: 3 bases; junction bases outside the gene matches: 8.

The sample here was peripheral blood mononuclear cells (PBMCs), taken at new diagnosis, from a patient treated with antithyroid drugs. The chain carries TRBV29-1 and TRBJ2-5; 8 bases are shared with TRBD2. The TCR sequence derives from a female donor with Graves disease. The CDR3 coding sequence is TGCAGCGTTGAATCGGGGGGGTGGCACGAAGAGACCCAGTACTTC. Translated: CSVESGGWHEETQYF.